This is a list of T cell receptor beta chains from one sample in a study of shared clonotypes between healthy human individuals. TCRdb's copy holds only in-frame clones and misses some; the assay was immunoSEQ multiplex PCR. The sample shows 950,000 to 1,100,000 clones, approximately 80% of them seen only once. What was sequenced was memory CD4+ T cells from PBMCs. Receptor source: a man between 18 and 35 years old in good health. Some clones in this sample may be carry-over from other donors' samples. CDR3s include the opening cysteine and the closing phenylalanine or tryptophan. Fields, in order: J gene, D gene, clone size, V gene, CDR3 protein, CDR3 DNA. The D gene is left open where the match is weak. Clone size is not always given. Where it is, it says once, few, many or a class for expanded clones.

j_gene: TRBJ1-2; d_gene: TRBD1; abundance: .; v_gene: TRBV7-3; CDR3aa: CASSLLPGQGVGYTF; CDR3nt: TGTGCCAGCAGCTTATTGCCCGGACAGGGTGTTGGCTACACCTTC
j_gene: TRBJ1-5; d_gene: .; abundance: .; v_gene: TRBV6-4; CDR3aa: CASSAFGGPDQPQHF; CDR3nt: TGTGCCAGCAGTGCCTTTGGGGGCCCGGATCAGCCCCAGCATTTT
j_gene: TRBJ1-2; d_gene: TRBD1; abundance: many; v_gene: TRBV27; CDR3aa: CASSSTGQGVGYTF; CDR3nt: TGTGCCAGCAGTTCCACCGGACAGGGAGTCGGCTACACCTTC
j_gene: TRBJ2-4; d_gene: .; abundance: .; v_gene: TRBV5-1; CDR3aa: CASSTYPRLVGGDIQYF; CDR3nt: TGCGCCAGCTCAACCTACCCGAGACTTGTGGGGGGTGACATTCAGTACTTC
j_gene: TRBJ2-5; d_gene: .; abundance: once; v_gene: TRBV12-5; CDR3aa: CASGFSGTQYF; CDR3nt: TGTGCTAGTGGTTTCTCTGGAACCCAGTACTTC
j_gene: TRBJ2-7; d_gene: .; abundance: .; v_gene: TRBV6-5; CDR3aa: CASKSSTYEQYF; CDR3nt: TGTGCCAGCAAGAGCTCAACCTACGAGCAGTACTTC
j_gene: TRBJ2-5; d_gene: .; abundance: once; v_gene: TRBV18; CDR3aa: CASSLAWGQQETQYF; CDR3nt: TGTGCCAGCTCACTTGCTTGGGGTCAACAAGAGACCCAGTACTTC
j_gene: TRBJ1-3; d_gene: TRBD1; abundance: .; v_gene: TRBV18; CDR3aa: CASSPQRSGQGENTIYF; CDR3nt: TGTGCCAGCTCACCACAGAGGTCGGGACAGGGTGAAAACACCATATATTTT
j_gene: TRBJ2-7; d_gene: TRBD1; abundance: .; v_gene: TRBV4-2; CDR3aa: CASSRGGQGPIEQYF; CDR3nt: TGTGCCAGCAGCCGGGGGGGACAGGGCCCTATAGAGCAGTACTTC
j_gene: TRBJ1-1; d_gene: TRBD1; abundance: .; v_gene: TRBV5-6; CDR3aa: CASSSLQGTGTEAFF; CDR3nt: TGTGCCAGCAGCTCCTTACAGGGGACGGGGACTGAAGCTTTCTTT
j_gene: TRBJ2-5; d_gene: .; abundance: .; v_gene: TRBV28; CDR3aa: CASRNSGFGYQETQYF; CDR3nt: TGTGCCAGCAGGAACTCAGGGTTTGGGTACCAAGAGACCCAGTACTTC
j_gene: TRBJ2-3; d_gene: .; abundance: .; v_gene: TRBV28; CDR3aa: CASSYLRDTQYF; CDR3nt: TGTGCCAGCAGTTACCTAAGAGATACGCAGTATTTT
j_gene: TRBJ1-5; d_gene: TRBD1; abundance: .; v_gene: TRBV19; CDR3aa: CASERRQGALLSNQPQHF; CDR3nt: TGTGCCAGCGAAAGACGACAGGGAGCCCTTCTTAGCAATCAGCCCCAGCATTTT
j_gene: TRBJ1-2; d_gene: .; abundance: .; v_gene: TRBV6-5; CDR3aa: CASSYSAGQGYGYTF; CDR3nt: TGTGCCAGCAGTTACTCGGCGGGCCAAGGATATGGCTACACCTTC
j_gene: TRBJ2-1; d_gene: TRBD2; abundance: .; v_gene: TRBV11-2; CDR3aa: CASSLRKRDPTYNEQFF; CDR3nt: TGTGCCAGCAGCTTAAGGAAGCGGGACCCCACCTACAATGAGCAGTTCTTC
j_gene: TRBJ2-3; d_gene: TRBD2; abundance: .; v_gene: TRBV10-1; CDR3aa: CASSDQLAGGADTQYF; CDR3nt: TGCGCCAGCAGTGATCAACTAGCGGGAGGGGCAGATACGCAGTATTTT
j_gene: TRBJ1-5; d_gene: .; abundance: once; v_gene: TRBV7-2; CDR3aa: CASSLAGGSWPQHF; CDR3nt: TGTGCCAGCAGCTTAGCCGGCGGCTCTTGGCCCCAGCATTTT
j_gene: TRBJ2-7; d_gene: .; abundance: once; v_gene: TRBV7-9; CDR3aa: CASSLAGDTYEQYF; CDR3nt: TGTGCCAGCAGCTTAGCAGGGGATACCTACGAGCAGTACTTC
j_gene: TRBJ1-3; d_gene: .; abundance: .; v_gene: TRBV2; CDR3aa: CASMLQGQSSGNTIYF; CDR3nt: TGTGCCAGCATGCTACAGGGACAAAGCTCTGGAAACACCATATATTTT
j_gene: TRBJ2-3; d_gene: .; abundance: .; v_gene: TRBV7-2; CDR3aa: CASSLEVSDTQYF; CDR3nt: TGTGCCAGCAGCTTAGAAGTTTCAGATACGCAGTATTTT
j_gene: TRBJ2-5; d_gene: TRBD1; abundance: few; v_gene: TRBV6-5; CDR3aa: CASRRTGPETQYF; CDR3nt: TGTGCCAGCAGGCGGACAGGGCCGGAGACCCAGTACTTC
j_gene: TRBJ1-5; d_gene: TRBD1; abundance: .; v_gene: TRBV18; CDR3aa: CASSPGTGVQPQHF; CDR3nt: TGTGCCAGCTCACCAGGGACAGGGGTCCAGCCCCAGCATTTT
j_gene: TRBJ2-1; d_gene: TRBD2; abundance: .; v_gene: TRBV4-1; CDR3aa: CASSQAGTNHNEQFF; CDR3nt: TGCGCCAGCAGCCAAGCCGGGACTAATCACAATGAGCAGTTCTTC
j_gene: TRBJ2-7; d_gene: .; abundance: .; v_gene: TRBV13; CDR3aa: CASSLRRTYEQYF; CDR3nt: TGTGCCAGCAGCTTACGACGGACCTACGAGCAGTACTTC
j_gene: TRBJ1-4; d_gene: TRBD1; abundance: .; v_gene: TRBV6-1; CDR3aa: CASSEQGTGGEKLFF; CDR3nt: TGTGCCAGCAGTGAACAGGGGACAGGGGGCGAAAAACTGTTTTTT
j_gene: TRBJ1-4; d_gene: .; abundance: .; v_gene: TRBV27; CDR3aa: CASPGDSPNEKLFF; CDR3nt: TGTGCCAGCCCCGGTGACAGCCCAAATGAAAAACTGTTTTTT
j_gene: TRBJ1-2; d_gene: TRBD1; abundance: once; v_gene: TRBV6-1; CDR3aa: CASSRGQFYGYTF; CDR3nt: TGTGCCAGCAGTAGGGGACAGTTCTATGGCTACACCTTC
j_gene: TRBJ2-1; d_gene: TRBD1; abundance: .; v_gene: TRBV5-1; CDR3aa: CASSSGGYNEQFF; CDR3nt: TGCGCCAGCAGCTCAGGGGGCTACAATGAGCAGTTCTTC
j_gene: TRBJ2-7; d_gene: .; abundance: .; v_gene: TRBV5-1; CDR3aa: CASSFILTYEQYF; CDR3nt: TGCGCCAGCAGCTTTATACTTACCTACGAGCAGTACTTC
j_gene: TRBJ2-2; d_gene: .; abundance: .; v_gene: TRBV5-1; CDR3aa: CASSQVPSGGAGELFF; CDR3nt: TGCGCCAGCAGCCAGGTCCCGTCGGGTGGAGCCGGGGAGCTGTTTTTT
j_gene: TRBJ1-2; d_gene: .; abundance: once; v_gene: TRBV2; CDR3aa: CASSLGSGRDYGYTF; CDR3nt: TGTGCCAGCAGTCTTGGTTCTGGGCGAGACTATGGCTACACCTTC
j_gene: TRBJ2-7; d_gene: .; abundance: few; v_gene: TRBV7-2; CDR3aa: CASSLAGANYEQYF; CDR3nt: TGTGCCAGCAGCTTAGCCGGGGCAAACTACGAGCAGTACTTC
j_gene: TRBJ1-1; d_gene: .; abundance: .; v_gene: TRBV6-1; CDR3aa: CASNPRRETEAFF; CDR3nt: TGTGCCAGCAACCCCCGACGGGAAACTGAAGCTTTCTTT
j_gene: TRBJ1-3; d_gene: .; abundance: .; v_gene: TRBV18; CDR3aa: CASSPNGEGLSGNTIYF; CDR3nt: TGTGCCAGCTCACCGAATGGTGAAGGCCTCTCTGGAAACACCATATATTTT
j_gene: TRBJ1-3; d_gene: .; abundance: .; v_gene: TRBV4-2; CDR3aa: CASSQGSHGNTIYF; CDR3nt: TGTGCCAGCAGCCAAGGCTCCCACGGAAACACCATATATTTT
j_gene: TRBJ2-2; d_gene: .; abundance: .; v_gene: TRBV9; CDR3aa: CASSLRPTGVQTGELFF; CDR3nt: TGTGCCAGCAGCCTCCGGCCCACGGGGGTGCAAACCGGGGAGCTGTTTTTT
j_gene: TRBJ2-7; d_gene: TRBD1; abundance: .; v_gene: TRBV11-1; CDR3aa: CASSAPGTGSYEQYF; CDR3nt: TGTGCCAGCAGCGCCCCCGGGACAGGGTCCTACGAGCAGTACTTC
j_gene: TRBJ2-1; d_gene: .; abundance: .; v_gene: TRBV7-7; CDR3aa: CASSLFGESPYEQFF; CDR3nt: TGTGCCAGCAGCTTATTCGGGGAGTCTCCATATGAGCAGTTCTTC
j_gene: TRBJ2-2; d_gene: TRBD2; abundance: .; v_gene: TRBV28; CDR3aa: CASMVSGSRSGELFF; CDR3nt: TGTGCCAGCATGGTTAGCGGGAGTCGGTCCGGGGAGCTGTTTTTT
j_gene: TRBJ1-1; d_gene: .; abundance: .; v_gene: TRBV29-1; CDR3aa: CSVDSRANTEAFF; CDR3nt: TGCAGCGTTGACTCTAGGGCGAACACTGAAGCTTTCTTT
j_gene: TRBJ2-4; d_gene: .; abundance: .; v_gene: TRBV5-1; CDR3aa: CASSPMAGRDIQYF; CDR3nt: TGCGCCAGCAGTCCTATGGCGGGACGGGACATTCAGTACTTC
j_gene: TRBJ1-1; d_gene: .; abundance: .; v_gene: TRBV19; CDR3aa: CASSIQTVQNTEAFF; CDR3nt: TGTGCCAGTAGTATCCAAACAGTCCAGAACACTGAAGCTTTCTTT
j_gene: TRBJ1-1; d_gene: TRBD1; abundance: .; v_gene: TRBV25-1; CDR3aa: CASSARQGSLSTEAFF; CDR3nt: TGTGCCAGCAGTGCAAGACAGGGAAGTTTGAGCACTGAAGCTTTCTTT
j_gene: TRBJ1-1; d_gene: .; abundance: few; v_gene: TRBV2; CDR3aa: CASSEDEGMNTEAFF; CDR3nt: TGTGCCAGCAGTGAAGATGAGGGGATGAACACTGAAGCTTTCTTT
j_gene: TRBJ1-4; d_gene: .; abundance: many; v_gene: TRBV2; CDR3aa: CASVLEKLFF; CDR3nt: TGTGCCAGCGTGTTGGAAAAACTGTTTTTT
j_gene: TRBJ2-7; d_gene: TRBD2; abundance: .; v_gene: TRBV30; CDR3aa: CAWSELAGRYEQYF; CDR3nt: TGTGCCTGGAGTGAATTAGCGGGACGCTACGAGCAGTACTTC
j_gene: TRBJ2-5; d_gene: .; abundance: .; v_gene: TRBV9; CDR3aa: CASSVEGGFQETQYF; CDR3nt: TGTGCCAGCAGCGTAGAGGGAGGATTCCAAGAGACCCAGTACTTC
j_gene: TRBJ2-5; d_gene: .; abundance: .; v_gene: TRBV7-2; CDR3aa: CASSLEIGQETQYF; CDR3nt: TGTGCCAGCAGCTTAGAAATAGGGCAAGAGACCCAGTACTTC
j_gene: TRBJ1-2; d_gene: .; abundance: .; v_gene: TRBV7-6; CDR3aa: CASSLDAGSNYGYTF; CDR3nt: TGTGCCAGCAGCTTAGACGCAGGCTCCAACTATGGCTACACCTTC
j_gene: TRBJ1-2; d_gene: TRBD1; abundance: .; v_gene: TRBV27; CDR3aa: CASSLDRGTIKIGGYTF; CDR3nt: TGTGCCAGCAGTTTAGACAGGGGAACCATCAAAATAGGTGGCTACACCTTC
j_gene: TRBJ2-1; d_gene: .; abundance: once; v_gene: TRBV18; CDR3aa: CASSPRASGANEQFF; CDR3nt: TGTGCCAGCTCACCACGGGCGTCGGGGGCCAATGAGCAGTTCTTC
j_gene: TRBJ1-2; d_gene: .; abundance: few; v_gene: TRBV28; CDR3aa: CASSLTGYGYTF; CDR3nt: TGTGCCAGCAGTTTAACAGGATATGGCTACACCTTC
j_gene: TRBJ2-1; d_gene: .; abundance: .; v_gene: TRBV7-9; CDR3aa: CASNLRTGATWDEQFF; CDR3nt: TGTGCCAGCAACTTAAGGACGGGAGCCACTTGGGATGAGCAGTTCTTC
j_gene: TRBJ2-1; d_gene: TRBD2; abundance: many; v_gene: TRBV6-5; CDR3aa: CASSRGTSGNNEQFF; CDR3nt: TGTGCCAGCAGTCGTGGGACTAGCGGGAACAATGAGCAGTTCTTC
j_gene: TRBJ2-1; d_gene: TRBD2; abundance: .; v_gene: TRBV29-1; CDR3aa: CSVDKTSGRHGNEQFF; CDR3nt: TGCAGCGTTGACAAGACTAGCGGGAGACACGGCAATGAGCAGTTCTTC